This is a list of T cell receptor beta chains from one sample in a study of OX40 agonist ivuxolimab in advanced cancers. Clones were sequenced by immunoSEQ multiplex PCR, and TCRdb holds only the in-frame ones, with some missing. Seen here are about 20,000 clones, approximately 84% observed once, and the top ten hold about 55%. The input for sequencing was CD4+ or CD8+ T cells sorted from blood, taken in a trial of the OX40 agonist ivuxolimab. Receptors originate from an adult with an advanced solid tumor such as melanoma, head and neck, liver or kidney cancer. Each CDR3 is given without its conserved first and last residue. Clone size is not always given. Where it is, it says once, few, many or a class for expanded clones.

J gene	clone size	V gene	CDR3 protein
TRBJ1-2	hyperexpanded	TRBV28	ASSLRGADGYT
TRBJ1-5	.	TRBV6-5	ASSWGAGQPQH
TRBJ1-2	.	TRBV5-4	ASSFDGTGDYGYT
TRBJ2-7	.	TRBV29-1	SVEARGYEQY
TRBJ1-1	.	TRBV4-3	ASSPLAGNTEAF
TRBJ2-7	.	TRBV19	ASSYRDSVHEQY
TRBJ1-1	.	TRBV4-2	ASSLKGELTEAF
TRBJ1-1	.	TRBV6-1	ASSYGEAF
TRBJ2-7	.	TRBV5-1	ASSLATESWEQY
TRBJ1-2	.	TRBV28	ASKKDGPNYGYT
TRBJ1-4	.	TRBV6-1	ASSEEGSFYDEKLF
TRBJ2-7	.	TRBV18	ASSPPMLGGEQY
TRBJ2-6	.	TRBV10-1	ASSEAGPGANVLT
TRBJ2-3	.	TRBV4-3	ASSQATIGGAADTQY
TRBJ2-5	.	TRBV14	ASSQEWGRETQY
TRBJ2-7	.	TRBV5-1	ASSWDASSYEQY
TRBJ2-3	.	TRBV7-6	ASSSIGGDTDTQY
TRBJ1-3	.	TRBV4-1	ASSQGASGTGVGNTIY
TRBJ2-5	.	TRBV7-9	ASSGGGSGETQY
TRBJ2-3	.	TRBV28	ASRDMADTQY